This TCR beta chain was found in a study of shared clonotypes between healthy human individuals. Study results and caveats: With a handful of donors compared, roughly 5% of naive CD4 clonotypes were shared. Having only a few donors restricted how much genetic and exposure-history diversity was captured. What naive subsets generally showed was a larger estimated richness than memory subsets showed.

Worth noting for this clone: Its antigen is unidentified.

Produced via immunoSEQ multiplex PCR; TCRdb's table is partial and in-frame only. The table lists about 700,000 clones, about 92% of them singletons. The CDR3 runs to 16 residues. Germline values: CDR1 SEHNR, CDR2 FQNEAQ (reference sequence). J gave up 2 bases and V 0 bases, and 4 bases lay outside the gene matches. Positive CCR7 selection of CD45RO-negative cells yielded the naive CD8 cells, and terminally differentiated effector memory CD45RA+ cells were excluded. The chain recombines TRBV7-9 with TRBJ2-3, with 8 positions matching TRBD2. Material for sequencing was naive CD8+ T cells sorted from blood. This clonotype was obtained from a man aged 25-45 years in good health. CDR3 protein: CASSLASLADTDTQYF. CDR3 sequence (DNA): TGTGCCAGCAGCTTAGCGTCACTAGCGGACACAGATACGCAGTATTTT.